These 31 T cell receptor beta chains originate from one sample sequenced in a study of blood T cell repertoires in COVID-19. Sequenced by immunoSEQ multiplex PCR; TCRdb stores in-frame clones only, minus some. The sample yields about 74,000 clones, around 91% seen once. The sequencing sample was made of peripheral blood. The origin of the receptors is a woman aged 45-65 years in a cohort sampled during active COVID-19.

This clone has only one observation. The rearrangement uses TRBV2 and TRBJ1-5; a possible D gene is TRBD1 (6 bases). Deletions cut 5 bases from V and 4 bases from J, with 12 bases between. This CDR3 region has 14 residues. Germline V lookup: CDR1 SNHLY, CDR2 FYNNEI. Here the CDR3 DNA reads TGTGCCAGCAGTCCCGAAGGGGGAAATCAGCCCCAGCATTTT. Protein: CASSPEGGNQPQHF.

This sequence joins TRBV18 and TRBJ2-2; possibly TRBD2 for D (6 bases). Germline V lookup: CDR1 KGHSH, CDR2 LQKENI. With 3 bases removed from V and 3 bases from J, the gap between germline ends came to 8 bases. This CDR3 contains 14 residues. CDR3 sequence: CASSPGGHTGELFF. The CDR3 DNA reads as TGTGCCAGCTCACCGGGGGGACACACCGGGGAGCTGTTTTTT.

CDR3 loop: CASTSRDRGSYEQYF. As DNA, the CDR3 is TGTGCCAGTACCTCCCGGGACAGGGGGTCCTACGAGCAGTACTTC. This chain uses TRBV27 with TRBJ2-7; 11 positions agree with TRBD1. There are 15 residues in the CDR3. The junction had 8 bases not matched to a gene; V was cut back by 9 bases and J by 1 base. In germline, CDR1 is MNHEY, CDR2 SMNVEV (reference sequence).

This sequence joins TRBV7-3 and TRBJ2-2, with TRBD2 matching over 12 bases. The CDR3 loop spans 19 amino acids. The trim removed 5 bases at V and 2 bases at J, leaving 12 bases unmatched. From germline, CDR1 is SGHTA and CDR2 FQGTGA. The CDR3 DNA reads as TGTGCCAGCAGCCCTCGGTTGACTAGCGGGAGACCCAACACCGGGGAGCTGTTTTTT. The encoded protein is CASSPRLTSGRPNTGELFF.

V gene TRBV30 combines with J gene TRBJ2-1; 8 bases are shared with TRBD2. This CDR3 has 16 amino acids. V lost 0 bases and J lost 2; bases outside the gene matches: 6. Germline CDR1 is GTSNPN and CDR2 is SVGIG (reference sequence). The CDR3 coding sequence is TGTGCCTGGAGTGTACTGGGTAGCGGGACCTACAATGAGCAGTTCTTC. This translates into CAWSVLGSGTYNEQFF. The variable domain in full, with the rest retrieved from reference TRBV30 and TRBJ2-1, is SQTIHQWPATLVQPVGSPLSLECTVEGTSNPNLYWYRQAAGRGLQLLFYSVGIGQISSEVPQNLSASRPQDRQFILSSKKLLLSDSGFYLCAWSVLGSGTYNEQFFGPGTRLTVL.

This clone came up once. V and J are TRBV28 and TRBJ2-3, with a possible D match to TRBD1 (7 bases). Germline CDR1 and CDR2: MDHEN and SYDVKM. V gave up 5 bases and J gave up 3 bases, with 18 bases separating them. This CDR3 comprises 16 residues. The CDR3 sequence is CASSTPEGAGTDTQYF. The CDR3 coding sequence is TGTGCCAGCAGTACCCCCGAGGGGGCGGGGACAGATACGCAGTATTTT.

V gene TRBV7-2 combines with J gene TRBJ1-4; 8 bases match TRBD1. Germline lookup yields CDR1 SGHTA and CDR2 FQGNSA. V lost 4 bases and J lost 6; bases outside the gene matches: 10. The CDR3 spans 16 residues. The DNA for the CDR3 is TGTGCCAGCAGCTGGCCTCAGGGGGCGCGCGATGAAAAACTGTTTTTT. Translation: CASSWPQGARDEKLFF.

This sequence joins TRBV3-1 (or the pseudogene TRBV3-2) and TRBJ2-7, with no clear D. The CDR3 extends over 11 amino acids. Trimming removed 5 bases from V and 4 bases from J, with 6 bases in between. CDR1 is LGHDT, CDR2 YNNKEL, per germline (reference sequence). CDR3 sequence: CASSDTYEQYF. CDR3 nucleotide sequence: TGTGCCAGCAGCGATACTTACGAGCAGTACTTC.

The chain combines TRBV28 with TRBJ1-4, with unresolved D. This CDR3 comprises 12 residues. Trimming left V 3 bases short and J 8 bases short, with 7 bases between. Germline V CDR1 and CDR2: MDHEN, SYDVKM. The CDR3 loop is CASSLREEKLFF. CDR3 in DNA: TGTGCCAGCAGTTTGAGAGAGGAAAAACTGTTTTTT.

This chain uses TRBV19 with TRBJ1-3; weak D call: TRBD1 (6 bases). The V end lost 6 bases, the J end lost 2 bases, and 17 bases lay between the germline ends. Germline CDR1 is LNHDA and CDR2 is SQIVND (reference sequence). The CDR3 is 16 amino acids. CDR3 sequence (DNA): TGTGCCAGTAGACCTCAACAGGGCGGTGCTGGAAACACCATATATTTT. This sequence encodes CASRPQQGGAGNTIYF.

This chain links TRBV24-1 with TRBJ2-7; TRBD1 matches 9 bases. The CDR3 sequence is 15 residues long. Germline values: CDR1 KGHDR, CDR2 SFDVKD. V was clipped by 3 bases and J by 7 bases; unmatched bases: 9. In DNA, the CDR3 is TGTGCCACCAGTGATCTCCGGACAGGGGACGAAGAGCAGTACTTC. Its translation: CATSDLRTGDEEQYF.

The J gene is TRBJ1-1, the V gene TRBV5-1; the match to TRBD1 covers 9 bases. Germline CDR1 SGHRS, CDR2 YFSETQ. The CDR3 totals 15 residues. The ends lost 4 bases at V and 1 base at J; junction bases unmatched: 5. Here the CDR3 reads CASSEEGQGNTEAFF. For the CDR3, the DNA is TGCGCCAGCAGCGAGGAGGGACAGGGGAACACTGAAGCTTTCTTT. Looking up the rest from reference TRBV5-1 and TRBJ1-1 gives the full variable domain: KAGVTQTPRYLIKTRGQQVTLSCSPISGHRSVSWYQQTPGQGLQFLFEYFSETQRNKGNFPGRFSGRQFSNSRSEMNVSTLELGDSALYLCASSEEGQGNTEAFFGQGTRLTVV.

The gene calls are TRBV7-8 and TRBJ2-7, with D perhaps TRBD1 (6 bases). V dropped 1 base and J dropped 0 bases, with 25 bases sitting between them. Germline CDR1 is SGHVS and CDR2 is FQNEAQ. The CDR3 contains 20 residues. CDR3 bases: TGTGCCAGCAGCTTAGGTTCACAGGGCTTAACTAACCCCCCCTCCTACGAGCAGTACTTC. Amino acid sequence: CASSLGSQGLTNPPSYEQYF.

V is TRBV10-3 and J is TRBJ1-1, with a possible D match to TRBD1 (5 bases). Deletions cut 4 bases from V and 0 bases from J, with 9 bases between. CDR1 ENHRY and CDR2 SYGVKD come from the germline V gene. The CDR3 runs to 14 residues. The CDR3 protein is CAISASGLNTEAFF. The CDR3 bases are TGTGCCATCAGTGCTTCAGGGTTGAACACTGAAGCTTTCTTT.

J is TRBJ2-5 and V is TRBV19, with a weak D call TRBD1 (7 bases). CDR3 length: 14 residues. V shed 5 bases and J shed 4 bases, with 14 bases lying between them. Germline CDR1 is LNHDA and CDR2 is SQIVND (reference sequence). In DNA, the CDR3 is TGTGCCAGTAGTGCAAACAGGGGAGGAGAGACCCAGTACTTC. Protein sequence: CASSANRGGETQYF.

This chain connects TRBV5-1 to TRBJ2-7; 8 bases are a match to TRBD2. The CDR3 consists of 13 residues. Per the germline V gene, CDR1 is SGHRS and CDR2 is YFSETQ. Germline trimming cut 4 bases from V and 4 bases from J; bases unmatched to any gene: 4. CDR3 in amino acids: CASSPGGDYEQYF. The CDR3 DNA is TGCGCCAGCAGCCCGGGGGGGGATTACGAGCAGTACTTC.

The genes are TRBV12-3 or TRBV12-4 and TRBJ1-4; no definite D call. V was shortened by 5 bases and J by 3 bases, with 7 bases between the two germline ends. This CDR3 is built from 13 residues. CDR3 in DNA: TGTGCCAGCAGTAATGAGGCTAATGAAAAACTGTTTTTT. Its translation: CASSNEANEKLFF.

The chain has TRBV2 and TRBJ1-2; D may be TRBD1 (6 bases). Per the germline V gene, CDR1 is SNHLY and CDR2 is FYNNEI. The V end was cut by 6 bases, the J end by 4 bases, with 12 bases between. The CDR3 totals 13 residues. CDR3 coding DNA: TGTGCCAGCAGCTGGACAGAACTCTATGGCTACACCTTC. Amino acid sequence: CASSWTELYGYTF.

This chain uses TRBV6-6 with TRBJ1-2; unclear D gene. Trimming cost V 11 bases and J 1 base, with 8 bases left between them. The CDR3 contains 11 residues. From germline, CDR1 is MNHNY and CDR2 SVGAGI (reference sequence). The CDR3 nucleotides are TGTGCCTGCGGGGATAACTATGGCTACACCTTC. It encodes CACGDNYGYTF.

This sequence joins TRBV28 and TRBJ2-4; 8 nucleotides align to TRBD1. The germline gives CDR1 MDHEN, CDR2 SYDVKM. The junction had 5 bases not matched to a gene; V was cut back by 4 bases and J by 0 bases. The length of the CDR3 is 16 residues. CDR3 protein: CASSSLRGLAKNIQYF. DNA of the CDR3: TGTGCCAGCAGTTCCCTCAGGGGGCTAGCCAAAAACATTCAGTACTTC. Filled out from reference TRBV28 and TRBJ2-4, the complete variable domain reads DVKVTQSSRYLVKRTGEKVFLECVQDMDHENMFWYRQDPGLGLRLIYFSYDVKMKEKGDIPEGYSVSREKKERFSLILESASTNQTSMYLCASSSLRGLAKNIQYFGAGTRLSVL.

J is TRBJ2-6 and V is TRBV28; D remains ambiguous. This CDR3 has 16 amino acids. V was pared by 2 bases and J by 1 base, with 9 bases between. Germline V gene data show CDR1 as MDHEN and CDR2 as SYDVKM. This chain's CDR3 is CASSLRSSSGANVLTF. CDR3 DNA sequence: TGTGCCAGCAGTTTAAGAAGTAGTTCTGGGGCCAACGTCCTGACTTTC.

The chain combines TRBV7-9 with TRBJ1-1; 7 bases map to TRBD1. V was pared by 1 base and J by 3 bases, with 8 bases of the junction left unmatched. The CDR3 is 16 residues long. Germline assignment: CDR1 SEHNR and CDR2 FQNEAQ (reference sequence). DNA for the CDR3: TGTGCCAGCAGCTTAGACGGGAGGGGGCAGTACACTGAAGCTTTCTTT. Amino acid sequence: CASSLDGRGQYTEAFF.

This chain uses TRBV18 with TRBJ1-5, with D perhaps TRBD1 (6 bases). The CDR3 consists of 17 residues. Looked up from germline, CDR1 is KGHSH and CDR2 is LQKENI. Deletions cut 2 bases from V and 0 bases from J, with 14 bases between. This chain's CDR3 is CASSPFGQQNSNQPQHF. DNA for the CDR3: TGTGCCAGCTCACCATTCGGACAGCAAAATAGCAATCAGCCCCAGCATTTT.

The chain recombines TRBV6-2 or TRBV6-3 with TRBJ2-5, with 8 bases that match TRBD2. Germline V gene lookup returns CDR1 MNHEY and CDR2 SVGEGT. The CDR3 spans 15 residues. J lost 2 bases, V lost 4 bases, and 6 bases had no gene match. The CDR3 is CASSLLAEGQETQYF. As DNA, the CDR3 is TGTGCCAGCAGTTTACTAGCGGAGGGACAAGAGACCCAGTACTTC.

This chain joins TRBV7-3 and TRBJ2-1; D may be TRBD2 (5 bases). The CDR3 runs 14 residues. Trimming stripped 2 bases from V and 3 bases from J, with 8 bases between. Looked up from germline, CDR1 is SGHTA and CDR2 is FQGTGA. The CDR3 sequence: CASSLGGDYNEQFF. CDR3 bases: TGTGCCAGCAGCTTAGGAGGCGACTACAATGAGCAGTTCTTC.

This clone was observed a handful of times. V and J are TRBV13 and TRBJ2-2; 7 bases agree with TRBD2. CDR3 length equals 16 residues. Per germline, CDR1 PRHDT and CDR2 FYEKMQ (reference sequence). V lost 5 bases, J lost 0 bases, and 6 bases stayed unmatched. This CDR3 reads CASSKGLGANTGELFF. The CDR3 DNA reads TGTGCCAGCAGCAAAGGACTAGGGGCGAACACCGGGGAGCTGTTTTTT.

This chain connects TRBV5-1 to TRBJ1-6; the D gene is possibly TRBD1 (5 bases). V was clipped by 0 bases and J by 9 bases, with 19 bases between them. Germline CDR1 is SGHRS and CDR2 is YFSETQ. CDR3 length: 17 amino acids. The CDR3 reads CASSLEGPGGNGSPLHF. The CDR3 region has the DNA TGCGCCAGCAGCTTGGAGGGCCCCGGGGGAAATGGTTCACCCCTCCACTTT.

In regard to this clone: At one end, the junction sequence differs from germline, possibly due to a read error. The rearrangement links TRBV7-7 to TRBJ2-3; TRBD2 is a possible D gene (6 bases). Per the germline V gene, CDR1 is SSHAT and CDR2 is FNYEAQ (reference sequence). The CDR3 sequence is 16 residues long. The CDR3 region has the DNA TGTGCTAGCAGCCCATTCGGGGGTCCCAGCACAGATACGCAGTATTTT. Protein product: CASSPFGGPSTDTQYF.

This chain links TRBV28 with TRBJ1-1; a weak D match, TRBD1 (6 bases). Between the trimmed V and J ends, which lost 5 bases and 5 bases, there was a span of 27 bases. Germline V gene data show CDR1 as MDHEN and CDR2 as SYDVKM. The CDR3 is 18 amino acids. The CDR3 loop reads CASSPRLGGVGGRTEAFF. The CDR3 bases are TGTGCCAGCAGTCCCCGGCTGGGAGGGGTAGGGGGACGGACTGAAGCTTTCTTT.

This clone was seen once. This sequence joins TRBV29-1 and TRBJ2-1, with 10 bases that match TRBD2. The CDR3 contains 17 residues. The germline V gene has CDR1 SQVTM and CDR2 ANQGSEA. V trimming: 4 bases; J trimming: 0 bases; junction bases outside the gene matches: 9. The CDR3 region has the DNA TGCAGCGTTGGGGGACTAGCGACATTCAGCTCCTACAATGAGCAGTTCTTC. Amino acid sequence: CSVGGLATFSSYNEQFF.

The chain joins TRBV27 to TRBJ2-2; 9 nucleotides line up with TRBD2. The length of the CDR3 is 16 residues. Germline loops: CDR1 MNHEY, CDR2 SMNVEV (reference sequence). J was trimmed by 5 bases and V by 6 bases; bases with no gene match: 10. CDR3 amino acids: CASSPSSGEVTGELFF. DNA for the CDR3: TGTGCCAGCAGCCCATCTAGCGGGGAGGTTACCGGGGAGCTGTTTTTT.